The clone carrying this T cell receptor (beta chain) has only one observation. The data were produced by immunoSEQ multiplex PCR, yet TCRdb's version contains in-frame clones alone and is incomplete. The table shows more than 35,000 clones, with 80% occurring only once. Germline assignment: CDR1 SGHDN and CDR2 FVKESK. This CDR3 has 15 amino acids. V was shortened by 1 base and J by 1 base, with 7 bases between the two germline ends. If patients had autoimmune disease history or systemic immunosuppression, they were excluded. The data originate from a study of OX40 agonist ivuxolimab in advanced cancers.

The sample here was CD4+ or CD8+ T cells sorted from blood, taken in a trial of the OX40 agonist ivuxolimab. This receptor was taken from an adult with an advanced solid tumor such as melanoma, head and neck, liver or kidney cancer. This sequence joins TRBV14 and TRBJ2-2, with D unclear. The CDR3 loop is CASSQGAWNTGELFF. CDR3 DNA: TGTGCCAGCAGCCAAGGGGCCTGGAACACCGGGGAGCTGTTTTTT.